This is a list of T cell receptor beta chains from one sample in a study of T cell responses to AZD1222 COVID-19 vaccine. Libraries were prepared by immunoSEQ multiplex PCR; TCRdb keeps only in-frame clonotypes and omits some of them. The sample consists of tens of thousands of clones, around 86% of them appearing once. The sample was peripheral blood, taken 28 days after the second AZD1222 dose. The source of these receptors is an adult who received the AZD1222 COVID-19 vaccine. Both conserved end residues are part of each CDR3. The order of the fields is clone size, D gene, J gene, V gene, CDR3 DNA, CDR3 protein. The D gene is left open where the match is weak. Clone size appears in some rows only: once, few, many, or a class for an expanded clone.

abundance: -; d_gene: -; j_gene: TRBJ1-6; v_gene: TRBV7-3; CDR3nt: TGTGCCAGCTCAGCCATTTATAATTCACCCCTCCACTTT; CDR3aa: CASSAIYNSPLHF
abundance: -; d_gene: -; j_gene: TRBJ1-2; v_gene: TRBV2; CDR3nt: TGTGCCAGCAGTGGAGACAGGCCTGGCGTCTATGGCTACACCTTC; CDR3aa: CASSGDRPGVYGYTF
abundance: -; d_gene: TRBD1; j_gene: TRBJ2-6; v_gene: TRBV13; CDR3nt: TGTGCCAGCAGCATAAGGACAGGGGACTTCCCTTTCTCTGGGGCCAACGTCCTGACTTTC; CDR3aa: CASSIRTGDFPFSGANVLTF
abundance: -; d_gene: -; j_gene: TRBJ2-7; v_gene: TRBV19; CDR3nt: TGTGCCAGTAGTACTTCGACAGGATCCTACGAGCAGTACTTC; CDR3aa: CASSTSTGSYEQYF
abundance: -; d_gene: TRBD1; j_gene: TRBJ1-2; v_gene: TRBV18; CDR3nt: TGTGCCAGCTCACCACGGACAGGGAAGGACTATGGCTACACCTTC; CDR3aa: CASSPRTGKDYGYTF
abundance: -; d_gene: -; j_gene: TRBJ1-1; v_gene: TRBV7-9; CDR3nt: TGTGCCAGCAGCCAAGGGACTTACACTGAAGCTTTCTTT; CDR3aa: CASSQGTYTEAFF
abundance: -; d_gene: -; j_gene: TRBJ1-3; v_gene: TRBV15; CDR3nt: TGTGCCACCAGCAGAGTCCTTGGAGCTGGAAACACCATATATTTT; CDR3aa: CATSRVLGAGNTIYF
abundance: -; d_gene: -; j_gene: TRBJ1-3; v_gene: TRBV3-1/TRBV3-2; CDR3nt: TGTGCCAGCAGCCAATTGCCGGGGGCCGGAAACACCATATATTTT; CDR3aa: CASSQLPGAGNTIYF
abundance: -; d_gene: -; j_gene: TRBJ2-7; v_gene: TRBV5-4; CDR3nt: TGTGCCAGCAGCCGGGGGGCAGGGTACTACGAGCAGTACTTC; CDR3aa: CASSRGAGYYEQYF
abundance: -; d_gene: -; j_gene: TRBJ1-5; v_gene: TRBV7-8; CDR3nt: TGTGCCAGCAGCTTAGTAGCGGATTTGTATAGCAATCAGCCCCAGCATTTT; CDR3aa: CASSLVADLYSNQPQHF
abundance: -; d_gene: TRBD1; j_gene: TRBJ1-1; v_gene: TRBV30; CDR3nt: TGTGCCGGCCGGCTGGACAGGGGTGGCACTGAAGCTTTCTTT; CDR3aa: CAGRLDRGGTEAFF
abundance: -; d_gene: TRBD1; j_gene: TRBJ1-4; v_gene: TRBV7-9; CDR3nt: TGTGCCAGCAGCTACGGACAGGTCGAAAAACTGTTTTTT; CDR3aa: CASSYGQVEKLFF
abundance: -; d_gene: -; j_gene: TRBJ1-2; v_gene: TRBV11-2; CDR3nt: TGTGCCAGCAGCCCCCAGGGTGGGGGGGCGAGTGGCTACACCTTC; CDR3aa: CASSPQGGGASGYTF
abundance: -; d_gene: TRBD1; j_gene: TRBJ2-7; v_gene: TRBV10-2; CDR3nt: TGCGCCAACGGCTGGGACAGGCTGAGGGAGCAGTACTTC; CDR3aa: CANGWDRLREQYF
abundance: -; d_gene: -; j_gene: TRBJ2-5; v_gene: TRBV18; CDR3nt: TGTGCCAGCTCATCCCAACAACAAGAGACCCAGTACTTC; CDR3aa: CASSSQQQETQYF
abundance: -; d_gene: -; j_gene: TRBJ1-3; v_gene: TRBV5-1; CDR3nt: TGCGCCAGCAGCGAGGGGGGCGGTGCTGGAAACACCATATATTTT; CDR3aa: CASSEGGGAGNTIYF
abundance: -; d_gene: -; j_gene: TRBJ2-1; v_gene: TRBV7-2; CDR3nt: TGTGCCAGCAGCTTAGAACAGCGGACGGCTAGGGGTGAGCAGTTCTTC; CDR3aa: CASSLEQRTARGEQFF
abundance: -; d_gene: -; j_gene: TRBJ2-7; v_gene: TRBV28; CDR3nt: TGTGCCATAGGTGGACGGCCCCCCTACGAGCAGTACTTC; CDR3aa: CAIGGRPPYEQYF
abundance: once; d_gene: -; j_gene: TRBJ1-1; v_gene: TRBV19; CDR3nt: TGTGCCAGTAGTCTCGCGGGGTTTATGAACACTGAAGCTTTCTTT; CDR3aa: CASSLAGFMNTEAFF
abundance: -; d_gene: TRBD2; j_gene: TRBJ2-5; v_gene: TRBV5-1; CDR3nt: TGCGCCAGCAGCCCACTAGCGGGGGGCCGAACTCAAGAGACCCAGTACTTC; CDR3aa: CASSPLAGGRTQETQYF
abundance: -; d_gene: -; j_gene: TRBJ1-2; v_gene: TRBV4-2; CDR3nt: TGTGCCAGCAGCCAAGGCTACTATGGCTACACCTTC; CDR3aa: CASSQGYYGYTF
abundance: -; d_gene: -; j_gene: TRBJ2-5; v_gene: TRBV6-5; CDR3nt: TGTGCCAGCAGCGGGGTTTTCAAGACCCAGTACTTC; CDR3aa: CASSGVFKTQYF
abundance: -; d_gene: -; j_gene: TRBJ1-2; v_gene: TRBV5-8; CDR3nt: TGTGCCAGCAGCTTAAGCGTCGGCGGCTACACCTTC; CDR3aa: CASSLSVGGYTF
abundance: -; d_gene: -; j_gene: TRBJ2-3; v_gene: TRBV7-2; CDR3nt: TGTGCCAGCAGCTTTGACAGGTCGGGGGATACGCAGTATTTT; CDR3aa: CASSFDRSGDTQYF
abundance: few; d_gene: TRBD2; j_gene: TRBJ2-2; v_gene: TRBV7-2; CDR3nt: TGTGCCAGCAGCATTACTAGCGGGGGTAACACCGGGGAGCTGTTTTTT; CDR3aa: CASSITSGGNTGELFF
abundance: -; d_gene: -; j_gene: TRBJ2-1; v_gene: TRBV7-9; CDR3nt: TGTGCCAGCAGCTTAGAGGTTAGCGCAGCCCGCTCCTACAATGAGCAGTTCTTC; CDR3aa: CASSLEVSAARSYNEQFF
abundance: -; d_gene: -; j_gene: TRBJ2-1; v_gene: TRBV5-1; CDR3nt: TGCGCCAGCAAGTTCGGGGGCGGGGATTACAATGAGCAGTTCTTC; CDR3aa: CASKFGGGDYNEQFF
abundance: -; d_gene: -; j_gene: TRBJ1-6; v_gene: TRBV19; CDR3nt: TGTGCCAGTAGTGATACAAACAGGTATTCACCCCTCCACTTT; CDR3aa: CASSDTNRYSPLHF
abundance: -; d_gene: -; j_gene: TRBJ2-3; v_gene: TRBV2; CDR3nt: TGTGCCAGCAGTGCTAATAGGGGAGATACGCAGTATTTT; CDR3aa: CASSANRGDTQYF
abundance: -; d_gene: TRBD2; j_gene: TRBJ2-7; v_gene: TRBV6-5; CDR3nt: TGTGCCAGCAGCCAACCGACTAGCGGGGGCCACGAGCAGTACTTC; CDR3aa: CASSQPTSGGHEQYF
abundance: -; d_gene: TRBD1; j_gene: TRBJ1-5; v_gene: TRBV28; CDR3nt: TGTGCCAGCAGTCCTATACAGGGGGCCGGCAATCAGCCCCAGCATTTT; CDR3aa: CASSPIQGAGNQPQHF
abundance: -; d_gene: -; j_gene: TRBJ2-5; v_gene: TRBV6-5; CDR3nt: TGTGCCAGCAGTTACTCCCACCCCCCACAGGGAGAGACCCAGTACTTC; CDR3aa: CASSYSHPPQGETQYF
abundance: once; d_gene: -; j_gene: TRBJ1-2; v_gene: TRBV5-1; CDR3nt: TGCGCCAGCAGCTCTTCGTTTAACTATGGCTACACCTTC; CDR3aa: CASSSSFNYGYTF
abundance: few; d_gene: -; j_gene: TRBJ1-4; v_gene: TRBV13; CDR3nt: TGTGCCAGCAGCTTAGATTCGGGGCTGGCTAATGAAAAACTGTTTTTT; CDR3aa: CASSLDSGLANEKLFF
abundance: few; d_gene: -; j_gene: TRBJ2-7; v_gene: TRBV19; CDR3nt: TGTGCCAGTAGTATAGATCTCGGCAGACGCAGCCTCCTACATGAGCAGTACTTC; CDR3aa: CASSIDLGRRSLLHEQYF
abundance: -; d_gene: -; j_gene: TRBJ1-5; v_gene: TRBV7-2; CDR3nt: TGTGCCAGCAGCTTAGACCGTCAGCCCCAGCATTTT; CDR3aa: CASSLDRQPQHF
abundance: -; d_gene: -; j_gene: TRBJ1-5; v_gene: TRBV28; CDR3nt: TGTGCCAGCAGTTTTGGGCGACAGCCCCAGCATTTT; CDR3aa: CASSFGRQPQHF
abundance: -; d_gene: -; j_gene: TRBJ1-4; v_gene: TRBV7-8; CDR3nt: TGTGCCAGCAGCTTGGGGCTGTTAGGTGGGGAAAAACTGTTTTTT; CDR3aa: CASSLGLLGGEKLFF
abundance: few; d_gene: -; j_gene: TRBJ1-1; v_gene: TRBV11-3; CDR3nt: TGTGCCAGCAGCTTAGGTTCTTCGAACACTGAAGCTTTCTTT; CDR3aa: CASSLGSSNTEAFF
abundance: -; d_gene: -; j_gene: TRBJ1-1; v_gene: TRBV12-3/TRBV12-4; CDR3nt: TGTGCCAGCAGCCTGGACAAGAACACTGAAGCTTTCTTT; CDR3aa: CASSLDKNTEAFF
abundance: -; d_gene: -; j_gene: TRBJ1-2; v_gene: TRBV5-1; CDR3nt: TGCGCCAGCAGCTTGCAGTTGACGGAAGCGGGTGGCTACACCTTC; CDR3aa: CASSLQLTEAGGYTF
abundance: -; d_gene: -; j_gene: TRBJ1-3; v_gene: TRBV7-2; CDR3nt: TGTGCCAGCAGCTTAGATCTGGTGGCGGGAAACACCATATATTTT; CDR3aa: CASSLDLVAGNTIYF
abundance: -; d_gene: TRBD2; j_gene: TRBJ2-1; v_gene: TRBV5-1; CDR3nt: TGCGCCAGCAGCGCCCGGACTAGCGGGGGGGCAAGAGACAATGAGCAGTTCTTC; CDR3aa: CASSARTSGGARDNEQFF
abundance: -; d_gene: TRBD2; j_gene: TRBJ2-1; v_gene: TRBV27; CDR3nt: TGTGCCAGCAGCCGGGGTAGGGAGCGGGGCTACAATGAGCAGTTCTTC; CDR3aa: CASSRGRERGYNEQFF
abundance: -; d_gene: -; j_gene: TRBJ1-2; v_gene: TRBV30; CDR3nt: TGTGCCTGGAGCGAAGGGTGGAGTGGCTACACCTTC; CDR3aa: CAWSEGWSGYTF
abundance: -; d_gene: TRBD1; j_gene: TRBJ2-7; v_gene: TRBV27; CDR3nt: TGTGCCAGCAGTCTGCGACGGACAGGGGGCCACGAGCAGTACTTC; CDR3aa: CASSLRRTGGHEQYF
abundance: -; d_gene: -; j_gene: TRBJ2-2; v_gene: TRBV7-2; CDR3nt: TGTGCCAGCAGCTTAGTGGACTTCGGGAACACCGGGGAGCTGTTTTTT; CDR3aa: CASSLVDFGNTGELFF
abundance: -; d_gene: -; j_gene: TRBJ2-1; v_gene: TRBV20-1; CDR3nt: TGCAGTGGTTCCGGAAACAATGAGCAGTTCTTC; CDR3aa: CSGSGNNEQFF
abundance: -; d_gene: -; j_gene: TRBJ2-2; v_gene: TRBV12-5; CDR3nt: TGTGCTAGTGGTCAATTAACAGGGTCCGGGGAGCTGTTTTTT; CDR3aa: CASGQLTGSGELFF